Listed here is a single TCR beta chain. The antigen remains undetermined. Repertoires were generated with immunoSEQ multiplex PCR, while TCRdb's copy carries only in-frame clones and drops some. The sample lists 120,000 or so clones; around 90% were seen once. The sample originates from a study of cytomegalovirus exposure and HLA in healthy donors. Whole-study findings and limits: That first-cohort TCR clusters tended to co-occur in the approximately 120 validation repertoires was found in a later analysis. Whilst most TCR sequences proved rare, a subset of public TCRs occurred across many donors. The CMV antigen specificity of a few CMV-associated chains was confirmed through in vitro analysis.

This clonotype was obtained from a woman under 30 in good health and CMV-seronegative. The sequencing input was PBMCs.

The CDR3, as DNA: TGTGCCAGTAGTGAACCTCACTACGGGACAGGGTCCCACGAGCAGTACTTC. Its protein is CASSEPHYGTGSHEQYF. This rearrangement joins TRBV19 to TRBJ2-7; 9 bases are shared with TRBD1. The CDR3 length is 17 residues. Unmatched junction bases numbered 16, after V lost 5 bases and J lost 5 bases. Germline CDR1 and CDR2: LNHDA and SQIVND (reference sequence).